This TCR beta chain comes out of a study of blood T cell repertoires in COVID-19. As for the study in general: The United States, Italy and Spain were the sources of the acute and convalescent COVID-19 samples.

The trim removed 2 bases at V and 5 bases at J, leaving 6 bases unmatched. Per the germline V gene, CDR1 is SGHKS and CDR2 is YYEKEE (reference sequence). This CDR3 comprises 15 residues. Only one count was recorded for this clone. The authors' processing: By means of reference gene primer amplification, nucleated cell counts were estimated. Using immunoSEQ multiplex PCR, the repertoire was profiled, and TCRdb retains in-frame clones only, with some absent. Clonal size and the V and J genes are those of that table, whereas D and trimming came from the DNA. The table shows tens of thousands of clones, with more than 70% occurring only once.

Sample: peripheral blood. The V and J genes are TRBV5-5 and TRBJ2-1; TRBD2 matches 8 bases. The TCR was taken from a human donor in a cohort sampled during active COVID-19. CDR3 bases: TGTGCCAGCAGCTTCGGACTAGCTCCGGACAATGAGCAGTTCTTC. It specifies CASSFGLAPDNEQFF.